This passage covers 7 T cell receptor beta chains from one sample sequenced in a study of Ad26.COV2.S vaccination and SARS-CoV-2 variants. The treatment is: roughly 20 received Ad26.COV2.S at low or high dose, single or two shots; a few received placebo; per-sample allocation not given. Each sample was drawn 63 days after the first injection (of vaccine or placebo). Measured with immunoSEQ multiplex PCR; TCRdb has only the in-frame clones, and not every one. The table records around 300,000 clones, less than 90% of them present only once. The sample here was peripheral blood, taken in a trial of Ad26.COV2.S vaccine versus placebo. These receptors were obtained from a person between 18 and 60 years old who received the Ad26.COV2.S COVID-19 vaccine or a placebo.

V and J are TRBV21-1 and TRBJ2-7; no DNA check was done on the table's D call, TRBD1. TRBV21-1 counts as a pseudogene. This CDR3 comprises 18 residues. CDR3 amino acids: CASSKGGAGAITPYEQYF. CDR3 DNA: TGTGCCAGCAGCAAAGGAGGGGCAGGGGCCATCACCCCCTACGAGCAGTACTTC.

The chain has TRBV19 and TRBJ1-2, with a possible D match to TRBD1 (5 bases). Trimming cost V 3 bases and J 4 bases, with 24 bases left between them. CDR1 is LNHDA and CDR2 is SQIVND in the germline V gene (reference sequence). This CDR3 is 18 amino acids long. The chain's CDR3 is CASSILSSDRVTPYGYTF. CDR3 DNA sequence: TGTGCCAGTAGTATCCTATCCTCCGACAGAGTTACACCCTATGGCTACACCTTC.

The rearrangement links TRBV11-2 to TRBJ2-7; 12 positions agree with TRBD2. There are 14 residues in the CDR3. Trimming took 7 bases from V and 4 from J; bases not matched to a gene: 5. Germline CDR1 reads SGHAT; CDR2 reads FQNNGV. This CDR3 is CASKSTSGGYEQYF. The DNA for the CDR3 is TGTGCCAGCAAGTCGACTAGCGGGGGTTACGAGCAGTACTTC.

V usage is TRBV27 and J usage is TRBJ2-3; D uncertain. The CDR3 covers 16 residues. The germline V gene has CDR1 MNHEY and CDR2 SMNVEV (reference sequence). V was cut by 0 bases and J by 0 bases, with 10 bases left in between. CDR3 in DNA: TGTGCCAGCAGTTTATCTACTACCCCTAGCACAGATACGCAGTATTTT. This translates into CASSLSTTPSTDTQYF.

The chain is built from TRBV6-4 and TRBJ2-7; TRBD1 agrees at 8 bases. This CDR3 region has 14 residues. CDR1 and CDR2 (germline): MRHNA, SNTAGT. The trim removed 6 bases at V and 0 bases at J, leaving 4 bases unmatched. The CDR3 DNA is TGTGCCAGCAGCCCGGACAGGGCCTCCTACGAGCAGTACTTC. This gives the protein CASSPDRASYEQYF.

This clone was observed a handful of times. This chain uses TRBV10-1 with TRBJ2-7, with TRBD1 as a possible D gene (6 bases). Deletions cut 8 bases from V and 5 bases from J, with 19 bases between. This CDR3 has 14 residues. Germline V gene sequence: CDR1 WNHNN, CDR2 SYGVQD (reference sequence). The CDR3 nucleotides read TGCGCCAGCCACACAGGGTTGGGTGACGACGAGCAGTACTTC. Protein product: CASHTGLGDDEQYF.

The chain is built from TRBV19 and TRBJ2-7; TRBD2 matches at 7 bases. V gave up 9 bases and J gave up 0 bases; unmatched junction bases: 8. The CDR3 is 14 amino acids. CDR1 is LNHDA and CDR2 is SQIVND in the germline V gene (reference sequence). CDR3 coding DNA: TGTGCCAGCCAAGATAGCGGGCTCTCCTACGAGCAGTACTTC. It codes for CASQDSGLSYEQYF.